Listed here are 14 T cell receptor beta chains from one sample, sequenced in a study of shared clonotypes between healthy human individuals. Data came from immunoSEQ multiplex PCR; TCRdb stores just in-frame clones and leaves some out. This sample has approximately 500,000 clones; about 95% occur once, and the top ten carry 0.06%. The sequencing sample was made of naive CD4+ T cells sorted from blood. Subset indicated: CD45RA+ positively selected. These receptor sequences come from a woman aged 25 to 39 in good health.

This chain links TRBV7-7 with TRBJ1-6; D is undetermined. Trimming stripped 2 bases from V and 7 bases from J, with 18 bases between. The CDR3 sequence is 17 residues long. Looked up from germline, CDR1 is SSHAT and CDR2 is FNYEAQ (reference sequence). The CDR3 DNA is TGTGCCAGCAGCTTACTGGCACGAAAAGTATTAAATTCACCCCTCCACTTT. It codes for CASSLLARKVLNSPLHF.

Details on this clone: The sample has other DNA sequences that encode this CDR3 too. CDR3 DNA sequence: TGCGCCAGCAGCTACGGGACTAGCGGGACCTACGAGCAGTACTTC. Amino acid sequence: CASSYGTSGTYEQYF. V usage is TRBV5-1 and J usage is TRBJ2-7; 13 bases agree with TRBD2. The CDR3 is made up of 15 amino acids. Germline-derived CDR1 and CDR2 are SGHRS and YFSETQ. Trimming at V came to 3 bases and at J to 2 bases, leaving 2 bases not matched to a gene.

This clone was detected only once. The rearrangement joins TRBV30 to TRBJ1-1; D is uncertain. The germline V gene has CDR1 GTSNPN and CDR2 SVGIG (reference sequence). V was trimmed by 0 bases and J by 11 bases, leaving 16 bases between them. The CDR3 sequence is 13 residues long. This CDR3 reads CAWSVRWRENAFF. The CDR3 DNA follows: TGTGCCTGGAGTGTACGTTGGAGGGAAAACGCTTTCTTT.

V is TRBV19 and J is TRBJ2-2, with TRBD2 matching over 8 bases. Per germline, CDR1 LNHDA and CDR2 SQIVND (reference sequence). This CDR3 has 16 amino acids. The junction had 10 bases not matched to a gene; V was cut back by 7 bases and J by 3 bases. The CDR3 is CASKGRGAGDTGELFF. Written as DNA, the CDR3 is TGTGCCAGTAAAGGTCGGGGAGCGGGAGACACCGGGGAGCTGTTTTTT.

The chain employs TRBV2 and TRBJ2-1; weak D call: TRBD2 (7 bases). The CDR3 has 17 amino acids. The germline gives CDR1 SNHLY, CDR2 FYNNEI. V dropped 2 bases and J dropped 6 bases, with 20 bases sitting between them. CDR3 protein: CASSESGAGAGGNEQFF. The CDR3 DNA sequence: TGTGCCAGCAGTGAATCGGGGGCGGGAGCCGGCGGCAATGAGCAGTTCTTC.

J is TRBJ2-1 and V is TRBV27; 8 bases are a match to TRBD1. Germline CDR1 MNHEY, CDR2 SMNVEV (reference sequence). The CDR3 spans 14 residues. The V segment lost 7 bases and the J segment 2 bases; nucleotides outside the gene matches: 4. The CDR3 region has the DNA TGTGCCAGCAACCCAGGGGGCGCCTACAATGAGCAGTTCTTC. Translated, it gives CASNPGGAYNEQFF.

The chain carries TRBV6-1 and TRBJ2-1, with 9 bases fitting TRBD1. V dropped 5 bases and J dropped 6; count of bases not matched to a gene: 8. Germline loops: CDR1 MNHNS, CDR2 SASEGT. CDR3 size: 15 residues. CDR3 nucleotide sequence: TGTGCCAGCAGTCCCGCCGGGACAGGGTCCAATGAGCAGTTCTTC. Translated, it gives CASSPAGTGSNEQFF.

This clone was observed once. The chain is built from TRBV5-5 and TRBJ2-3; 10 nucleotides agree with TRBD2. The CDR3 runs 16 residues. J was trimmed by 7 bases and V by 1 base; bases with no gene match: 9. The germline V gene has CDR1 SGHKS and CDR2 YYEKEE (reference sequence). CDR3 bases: TGTGCCAGCAGCTTGTGGTCTAGCGGGAGTGGGTATACGCAGTATTTT. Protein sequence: CASSLWSSGSGYTQYF.

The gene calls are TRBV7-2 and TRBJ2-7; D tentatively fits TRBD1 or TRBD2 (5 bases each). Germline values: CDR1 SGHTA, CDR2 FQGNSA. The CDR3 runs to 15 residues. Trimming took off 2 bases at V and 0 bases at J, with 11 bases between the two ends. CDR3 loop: CASSLRAGSSYEQYF. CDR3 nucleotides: TGTGCCAGCAGCTTACGGGCAGGGAGCTCCTACGAGCAGTACTTC.

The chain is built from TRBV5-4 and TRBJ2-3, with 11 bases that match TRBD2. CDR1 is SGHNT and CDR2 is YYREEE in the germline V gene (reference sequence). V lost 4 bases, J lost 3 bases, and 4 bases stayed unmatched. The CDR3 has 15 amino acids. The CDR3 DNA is TGTGCCAGCAGCATGACTAGCGGGGCAACAGATACGCAGTATTTT. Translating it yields CASSMTSGATDTQYF.

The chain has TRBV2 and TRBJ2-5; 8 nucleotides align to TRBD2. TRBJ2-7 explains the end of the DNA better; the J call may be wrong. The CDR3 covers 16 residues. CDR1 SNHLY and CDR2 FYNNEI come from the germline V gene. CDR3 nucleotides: TGTGCCAGCAGTGAAAGTCTAAGGACTAGCAGATACGAGCAGTACTTC. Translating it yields CASSESLRTSRYEQYF.

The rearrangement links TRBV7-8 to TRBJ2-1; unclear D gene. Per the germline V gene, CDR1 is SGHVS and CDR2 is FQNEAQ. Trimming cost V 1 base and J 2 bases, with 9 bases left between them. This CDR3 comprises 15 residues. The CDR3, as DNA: TGTGCCAGCAGCTTAGACCAGGCCCCCTACAATGAGCAGTTCTTC. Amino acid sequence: CASSLDQAPYNEQFF.

CDR3 bases: TGTGCCAGCAGTTTGCGTTGGGGCAGGGGGATAGTAGCCGGGGAGCTGTTTTTT. It is translated as CASSLRWGRGIVAGELFF. The chain is built from TRBV27 and TRBJ2-2, with 7 bases lining up with TRBD1. CDR1 and CDR2 (germline): MNHEY, SMNVEV (reference sequence). This CDR3 is 18 amino acids long. With V trimmed by 3 bases and J by 6 bases, 16 bases remained unmatched.

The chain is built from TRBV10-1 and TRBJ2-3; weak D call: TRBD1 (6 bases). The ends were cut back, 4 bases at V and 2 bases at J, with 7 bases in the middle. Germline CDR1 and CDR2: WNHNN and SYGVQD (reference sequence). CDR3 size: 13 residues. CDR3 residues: CASSGQVTDTQYF. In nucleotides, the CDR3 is TGCGCCAGCAGTGGACAGGTCACAGATACGCAGTATTTT.